Presented here are 15 T cell receptor beta chains from one specimen sequenced in a study of cytotoxic CD8 clonotypes in ibrutinib-treated CLL. Profiled with immunoSEQ multiplex PCR; TCRdb holds only in-frame clones, not every one. Of about 130,000 clones detected, 80% to 90% appear once; the ten largest clones hold roughly 1.9%. This specimen consisted of PBMCs, obtained after 24 months of ibrutinib treatment. The receptor set was obtained from a human donor with chronic lymphocytic leukemia.

The chain links TRBV4-1 to TRBJ2-2; D tentatively reads TRBD1 or TRBD2 (5 bases each). Trimming left V 0 bases short and J 7 bases short, with 15 bases between. This CDR3 region has 16 residues. The V gene's germline CDR1 is MGHRA and CDR2 YSYEKL. CDR3 sequence (DNA): TGCGCCAGCAGCCAAGAAATCGTGAGGGGTGGCGGGGAGCTGTTTTTT. As protein: CASSQEIVRGGGELFF.

The gene calls are TRBV7-8 and TRBJ2-7; 8 nucleotides align to TRBD1. Trimming at V came to 4 bases and at J to 8 bases, leaving 13 bases not matched to a gene. The germline V gene encodes CDR1 SGHVS and CDR2 FQNEAQ. There are 15 residues in the CDR3. CDR3 coding DNA: TGTGCCAGCAGCTCACACAGTGGACAGGGCGTCAAGCAGTACTTC. Translation: CASSSHSGQGVKQYF.

The rearrangement uses TRBV15 and TRBJ2-2, with TRBD2 identical over 12 bases. V trimming: 6 bases; J trimming: 1 base; junction bases outside the gene matches: 6. The CDR3 runs to 17 residues. Looked up from germline, CDR1 is LNHNV and CDR2 is YYDKDF (reference sequence). CDR3 protein: CATSELAGGLNTGELFF. The CDR3 nucleotides read TGTGCCACCAGTGAACTAGCGGGGGGCTTGAACACCGGGGAGCTGTTTTTT.

This clone was recorded only once. CDR3 nucleotides: TGTGCCAGCACCCGACAGGGCTCTCCCTACGAGCAGTACTTC. Its translation is CASTRQGSPYEQYF. The chain joins TRBV5-4 to TRBJ2-7; 7 bases are a match to TRBD1. V was pared by 6 bases and J by 2 bases, with 8 bases of the junction left unmatched. Looked up from germline, CDR1 is SGHNT and CDR2 is YYREEE (reference sequence). CDR3 length: 14 amino acids.

V is TRBV10-3 and J is TRBJ2-5, with 8 bases aligning to TRBD1. Per the germline V gene, CDR1 is ENHRY and CDR2 is SYGVKD. The CDR3 runs 14 residues. Germline trimming cut 4 bases from V and 2 bases from J; bases unmatched to any gene: 3. The DNA for the CDR3 is TGTGCCATCAGTGCGGGACAGGTTCAAGAGACCCAGTACTTC. Translated: CAISAGQVQETQYF.

This chain joins TRBV7-2 and TRBJ2-2; TRBD1 aligns across 8 bases. CDR1 and CDR2 (germline): SGHTA, FQGNSA. This CDR3 spans 15 amino acids. The ends lost 5 bases at V and 4 bases at J; junction bases unmatched: 6. The CDR3 bases are TGTGCCAGCAGCATTACCGGACAGGGCACCGGGGAGCTGTTTTTT. It is translated as CASSITGQGTGELFF.

This chain joins TRBV27 and TRBJ1-4, with 11 bases identical to TRBD1. Germline values: CDR1 MNHEY, CDR2 SMNVEV (reference sequence). This CDR3 comprises 14 residues. V was clipped by 4 bases and J by 10 bases; unmatched bases: 5. The CDR3 here is CASSSPGQGVKLFF. The DNA for the CDR3 is TGTGCCAGCAGTTCACCGGGACAGGGGGTAAAACTGTTTTTT.

J is TRBJ1-2 and V is TRBV9; TRBD1 matches 8 bases. Losses at the gene ends were 4 bases for V and 4 bases for J; bases not matched to a gene: 3. The germline CDR1 and CDR2 sequences are SGDLS and YYNGEE. The length of the CDR3 is 13 residues. The CDR3 nucleotides are TGTGCCAGCAGCCTTGACAGGGGCTATGGCTACACCTTC. Translated: CASSLDRGYGYTF.

J is TRBJ2-7 and V is TRBV4-1, with D tentatively TRBD2 (5 bases). Trimming shortened V by 0 bases and J by 5 bases, and 8 bases separated the two germline ends. CDR1 is MGHRA and CDR2 is YSYEKL in the germline V gene. The CDR3 length is 13 residues. CDR3 sequence (DNA): TGCGCCAGCAGCCAAGAAACGGGGAACGAGCAGTACTTC. Its translation: CASSQETGNEQYF.

This chain joins TRBV4-2 and TRBJ1-6; the D gene is possibly TRBD1 (5 bases). CDR1 is LGHNA, CDR2 YNFKEQ, per germline. The CDR3 contains 14 residues. V gave up 6 bases and J gave up 0 bases, with 6 bases separating them. The CDR3 DNA is TGTGCCAGCAGGGGGGGCTCCTATAATTCACCCCTCCACTTT. Translation: CASRGGSYNSPLHF.

The chain couples TRBV10-2 to TRBJ2-3; D assignment may be TRBD1 or TRBD2 (7 bases each). Germline V gene sequence: CDR1 WSHSY, CDR2 SAAADI. The CDR3 length is 12 residues. With 5 bases removed from V and 14 bases from J, the gap between germline ends came to 17 bases. CDR3 sequence: CASSPQGGLLYF. The CDR3 nucleotides read TGCGCCAGCAGTCCCCAGGGGGGGCTTCTGTATTTT.

V gene TRBV12-2 combines with J gene TRBJ1-2. TRBV12-2 is a pseudogene segment. This CDR3 contains 19 residues. CDR3: CASRLARGAKGGVRYGYTF. CDR3 nucleotide sequence: TGTGCAAGTCGCTTAGCGCGAGGCGCTAAGGGGGGAGTCCGCTATGGCTACACCTTC.

The chain has TRBV5-6 and TRBJ1-1, with D tentatively TRBD1 (6 bases). The CDR3 is made up of 12 amino acids. V gave up 4 bases and J gave up 7 bases, with 11 bases separating them. Germline V gene data show CDR1 as SGHDT and CDR2 as YYEEEE. CDR3 DNA: TGTGCCAGCAGCCCCGGGGGCATTGAAGCTTTCTTT. Its protein product is CASSPGGIEAFF.

This clone was detected only once. The chain recombines TRBV5-4 with TRBJ2-5; unclear D gene. V was cut by 1 base and J by 2 bases, with 9 bases left in between. The CDR3 contains 14 residues. Germline V gives CDR1 SGHNT, CDR2 YYREEE (reference sequence). The DNA for the CDR3 is TGTGCCAGCAGCTTGTTCGGACGGCAAGAGACCCAGTACTTC. Residues: CASSLFGRQETQYF.

V gene TRBV28 combines with J gene TRBJ2-7; 7 bases match TRBD2. CDR3 length: 13 amino acids. The V and J ends lost 1 base and 7 bases, in that order; junction bases with no gene match: 4. The germline gives CDR1 MDHEN, CDR2 SYDVKM. For the CDR3, the DNA is TGTGCCAGCAGTTTATCACATAGCGGGGAGCAGTACTTC. It is translated as CASSLSHSGEQYF.